This section outlines one T cell receptor (beta chain) sequence together with its context. The antigen is unknown. The PCR ran on 60 Vbeta and 13 Jbeta primers. Method: immunoSEQ multiplex PCR; TCRdb's copy keeps in-frame clones and lacks some. This table holds 120,000 to 150,000 clones, 60% to 85% found once. The source of the sample is a study of cytomegalovirus exposure and HLA in healthy donors. Looking at the study overall: Unique TCRs numbering some 77 million, obtained from HLA-typed donors, made up an early data release.

The CDR3 totals 16 residues. V was shortened by 5 bases and J by 14 bases, with 28 bases between the two germline ends. The germline gives CDR1 MNHEY, CDR2 SMNVEV (reference sequence). Findings of the study overall: Reports showed the classifier diagnosing cytomegalovirus status with high specificity and sensitivity. One cluster of highly shared sequence variants probably arose as a sequencing artifact.

This TCR was sampled from a man in his forties or fifties in good health and CMV-seropositive. Sequencing was carried out using PBMCs. The chain is built from TRBV27 and TRBJ1-3; D not resolved. The CDR3 loop reads CASSLGPYSQPRQLYF. As DNA, the CDR3 is TGTGCCAGCAGTCTGGGCCCATACTCCCAGCCCCGCCAGCTATATTTT.